This T cell receptor (beta chain) is drawn from a study of tumor-infiltrating lymphocytes in primary liver carcinoma. Study outcomes and limitations: No more than about 8-24% of top clones could be seen in all five tumor regions.

The CDR3 is made up of 15 amino acids. In germline, CDR1 is SEHNR, CDR2 FQNEAQ (reference sequence). Investigators took RNA and DNA out together from about 19-30 mg of unsorted bulk tissue. A constant-region primer primed TCR beta cDNA synthesis from roughly 520 ng of total RNA. Modified slightly, ARM-PCR produced TCR beta libraries over three nested multiplex PCR rounds. Use of TRBV1-TRBV30 forward primers with a C-beta reverse primer characterized the first two PCR rounds, which lasted 10 cycles each. TCRdb re-called the multiplex PCR reads with MiXCR, one entry per CDR3 protein. The table lists 30,000 to 40,000 distinct CDR3 sequences, approximately 73% of them singletons. In its sample, this clonotype was seen once. Antigen specificity is unknown. The junction does not match germline at one end; this may be a read error.

The genes are TRBV7-9 and TRBJ2-3, with 8 bases matching TRBD1. The source is a man aged 40-49 years with primary liver carcinoma and hepatitis B virus infection. Specimen: liver tumor tissue from sampling region 4. The subset denotes: tumor region T4, right-lateral pole. This CDR3 is CASSSDRDGADTHHF. The CDR3 bases are TGTGCCAGTAGCTCGGACAGGGACGGGGCAGATACGCACCATTTT.